This is a list of T cell receptor beta chains from one sample in a study of cytomegalovirus exposure and HLA in healthy donors. TCRdb's copy holds only in-frame clones and misses some; the assay was immunoSEQ multiplex PCR. Among 110,000 to 150,000 clones listed, 68% were seen once. The source material was PBMCs. The receptors were sampled from a man in his fifties or sixties in good health and CMV-seronegative. The CDR3 runs from the conserved cysteine through the conserved F or W. D genes are given only for firm matches. A clone size is listed for some rows: how often the clone was seen (once, few, many), or a class if it is expanded.

j_call,v_call,d_call,clone_size,cdr3_aa,cdr3_nt
TRBJ2-1,TRBV7-9,TRBD2,.,CAGGLAGGVTYNEQFF,TGTGCGGGGGGACTAGCGGGAGGGGTGACCTACAATGAGCAGTTCTTC
TRBJ1-3,TRBV25-1,.,.,CASISSGNTIYF,TGTGCCAGCATTAGCTCTGGAAACACCATATATTTT
TRBJ1-5,TRBV5-8,.,few,CASTHREFGQPQHF,TGTGCCAGCACGCACAGGGAGTTCGGTCAGCCCCAGCATTTT
TRBJ2-7,TRBV19,.,.,CASSMEGGLLPHEQYF,TGTGCCAGTAGCATGGAGGGGGGACTACTCCCCCACGAGCAGTACTTC
TRBJ1-5,TRBV18,TRBD1,.,CASSPGQGAGWPQHF,TGTGCCAGCTCACCGGGACAGGGGGCGGGGTGGCCCCAGCATTTT
TRBJ1-1,TRBV28,TRBD1,.,CASSFRDRGRGGTEAFF,TGTGCCAGCAGCTTCCGGGACAGGGGGCGTGGGGGCACTGAAGCTTTCTTT
TRBJ2-2,TRBV27,.,.,CASSWKGRSGELFF,TGTGCCAGCAGTTGGAAGGGGAGGAGCGGGGAGCTGTTTTTT
TRBJ2-7,TRBV7-2,.,.,CASSLSGQAYEQYF,TGTGCCAGCAGCCTTTCGGGACAAGCCTACGAGCAGTACTTC
TRBJ2-2,TRBV19,.,.,CASSIGTLLNTGELFF,TGTGCCAGTAGTATTGGGACTCTCCTGAACACCGGGGAGCTGTTTTTT
TRBJ1-5,TRBV2,TRBD1,once,CASNLGQGYQPQHF,TGTGCCAGCAACCTCGGACAGGGCTATCAACCCCAGCATTTT
TRBJ1-1,TRBV28,TRBD1,.,CAGQTGGWPEAFF,TGTGCCGGTCAGACAGGGGGGTGGCCTGAAGCTTTCTTT
TRBJ2-1,TRBV7-8,TRBD1,.,CASSLGDRAYNEQFF,TGTGCCAGCAGCTTAGGGGACAGGGCCTACAATGAGCAGTTCTTC
TRBJ2-5,TRBV2,.,.,CASSGTAGETQYF,TGTGCCAGCAGTGGGACGGCGGGGGAGACCCAGTACTTC
TRBJ1-4,TRBV6-5,.,.,CASSYSLGRVNEKLFF,TGTGCCAGCAGTTACTCATTGGGGAGGGTGAATGAAAAACTGTTTTTT
TRBJ2-5,TRBV27,TRBD2,.,CASSLLASGSRATQYF,TGTGCCAGCAGTTTATTGGCTAGCGGGAGCCGGGCGACCCAGTACTTC
TRBJ2-1,TRBV19,TRBD2,.,CASRTSGSSYNEQFF,TGTGCCAGTAGGACTAGCGGGAGCTCCTACAATGAGCAGTTCTTC
TRBJ1-4,TRBV5-1,TRBD1,.,CASSLGQGASDEKLFF,TGCGCCAGCAGCTTGGGACAGGGGGCGTCGGATGAAAAACTGTTTTTT
TRBJ1-5,TRBV27,.,.,CASSLSYTGYQPQHF,TGTGCCAGCAGTTTATCGTACACAGGGTATCAGCCCCAGCATTTT
TRBJ1-5,TRBV7-2,.,few,CASSWTGSQPQHF,TGTGCCAGCAGTTGGACTGGGAGTCAGCCCCAGCATTTT
TRBJ1-6,TRBV30,.,.,CAWSVPTANNSPLHF,TGTGCCTGGAGTGTACCGACAGCGAATAATTCACCCCTCCACTTT
TRBJ2-7,TRBV28,TRBD2,.,CASSFYAGGPGEQYF,TGTGCCAGCAGTTTTTATGCGGGAGGGCCCGGGGAGCAGTACTTC
TRBJ2-7,TRBV7-9,TRBD2,few,CASSLGSGTDYEQYF,TGTGCCAGCAGCTTAGGGAGCGGGACCGACTACGAGCAGTACTTC
TRBJ2-1,TRBV5-1,TRBD2,.,CASSLGGGSYNEQFF,TGCGCCAGCAGCTTGGGGGGCGGGAGCTACAATGAGCAGTTCTTC
TRBJ1-2,TRBV10-3,TRBD1,.,CAISAHRDSKFNYGYTF,TGTGCCATCAGTGCTCACCGGGACAGCAAATTCAACTATGGCTACACCTTC
TRBJ1-1,TRBV10-3,TRBD1,.,CAITQRQGNTEAFF,TGTGCCATCACCCAAAGACAGGGGAACACTGAAGCTTTCTTT
TRBJ2-5,TRBV6-1,TRBD1,.,CASSSWTGGVETQYF,TGTGCCAGCAGTAGCTGGACAGGTGGTGTGGAGACCCAGTACTTC
TRBJ1-5,TRBV5-8,.,.,CASSPPGGYGGNQPQHF,TGTGCCAGCAGTCCTCCTGGGGGCTACGGAGGCAATCAGCCCCAGCATTTT
TRBJ1-3,TRBV6-1,.,.,CASSESFGEAGGNTIYF,TGTGCCAGCAGTGAAAGCTTTGGGGAGGCCGGTGGAAACACCATATATTTT
TRBJ2-3,TRBV5-1,.,.,CASSLVTGTDTQYF,TGCGCCAGCAGCTTGGTAACAGGGACAGATACGCAGTATTTT
TRBJ2-1,TRBV2,TRBD2,.,CASSDGGEGEQFF,TGTGCCAGCAGTGATGGCGGGGAGGGTGAGCAGTTCTTC
TRBJ2-3,TRBV9,TRBD2,.,CASSPRDGRGTDTQYF,TGTGCCAGCAGCCCGCGGGACGGGAGGGGCACAGATACGCAGTATTTT
TRBJ2-7,TRBV19,TRBD1,.,CASTQRETGGPSYEQYF,TGTGCCAGTACCCAACGGGAGACAGGGGGTCCCTCCTACGAGCAGTACTTC
TRBJ2-2,TRBV4-1,.,.,CASSRDTNTGELFF,TGCGCCAGCAGCCGGGACACGAACACCGGGGAGCTGTTTTTT
TRBJ2-5,TRBV6-5,TRBD1,.,CASSTRDSQETQYF,TGTGCCAGCAGTACCCGGGACAGCCAAGAGACCCAGTACTTC
TRBJ2-2,TRBV19,TRBD2,.,CASSTGTSDTGELFF,TGTGCCAGTAGTACTGGGACTAGCGACACCGGGGAGCTGTTTTTT
TRBJ2-5,TRBV11-2,.,.,CASSLAGGAGIETQYF,TGTGCCAGCAGCTTAGCGGGGGGCGCGGGGATAGAGACCCAGTACTTC
TRBJ1-1,TRBV6-6,.,.,CASSYAQGNTEAFF,TGTGCCAGCAGTTACGCACAGGGGAACACTGAAGCTTTCTTT
TRBJ2-1,TRBV9,TRBD2,.,CASSPPPGTSGDNEQFF,TGTGCCAGCAGCCCACCCCCCGGGACTAGCGGAGACAATGAGCAGTTCTTC
TRBJ2-7,TRBV2,.,.,CASSDASEVVSSYEQYF,TGTGCCAGCAGTGACGCGTCCGAAGTAGTTAGCTCCTACGAGCAGTACTTC
TRBJ1-5,TRBV10-1,TRBD1,.,CARQYRGELQPQHF,TGCGCCAGACAGTACAGGGGCGAATTACAGCCCCAGCATTTT
TRBJ1-1,TRBV5-1,TRBD1,.,CASSVGQGGTEAFF,TGCGCCAGCAGCGTGGGACAGGGAGGCACTGAAGCTTTCTTT
TRBJ1-2,TRBV7-9,.,.,CASSLGTPNYGYTF,TGTGCCAGCAGCTTAGGGACACCTAACTATGGCTACACCTTC
TRBJ2-3,TRBV7-6,.,.,CASSLTAASTDTQYF,TGTGCCAGCAGCTTAACAGCGGCTAGCACAGATACGCAGTATTTT
TRBJ2-5,TRBV6-5,.,.,CASSHPLRTQYF,TGTGCCAGCAGTCACCCTCTGAGGACCCAGTACTTC
TRBJ2-1,TRBV5-1,TRBD1,.,CASSWAGTAPYNEQFF,TGCGCCAGCAGCTGGGCCGGGACAGCCCCCTACAATGAGCAGTTCTTC
TRBJ1-2,TRBV19,.,.,CASRGANYGYTF,TGTGCCAGTCGTGGGGCAAACTATGGCTACACCTTC
TRBJ2-7,TRBV11-2,.,.,CASSPRREPYEQYF,TGTGCCAGCAGCCCGAGACGGGAGCCCTACGAGCAGTACTTC
TRBJ2-5,TRBV6-5,TRBD2,.,CASSASSGRGETQYF,TGTGCCAGCAGTGCATCAAGCGGGAGGGGGGAGACCCAGTACTTC
TRBJ2-7,TRBV7-2,TRBD2,once,CASSLPLSGTTFYEQYF,TGTGCCAGCAGCCTCCCCCTCTCCGGGACTACTTTCTACGAGCAGTACTTC
TRBJ1-2,TRBV6-1,TRBD1,.,CASSEAWGQEDYTF,TGTGCCAGCAGTGAAGCATGGGGACAGGAGGACTACACCTTC
TRBJ2-3,TRBV5-4,TRBD2,.,CASSKSGGGTDTQYF,TGTGCCAGCAGCAAAAGCGGGGGGGGGACAGATACGCAGTATTTT
TRBJ1-1,TRBV6-1,.,.,CASSEAWRNTEAFF,TGTGCCAGCAGTGAAGCTTGGAGGAACACTGAAGCTTTCTTT
TRBJ1-5,TRBV14,TRBD1,few,CASSQAPRDGTGFQPQHF,TGTGCCAGCAGCCAAGCTCCCCGGGACGGGACAGGGTTTCAGCCCCAGCATTTT
TRBJ2-1,TRBV5-1,.,.,CASSLISSSYNEQFF,TGCGCCAGCAGCTTGATCTCGAGCTCCTACAATGAGCAGTTCTTC
TRBJ1-1,TRBV9,.,.,CASSVAITENTEAFF,TGTGCCAGCAGCGTAGCAATCACAGAGAACACTGAAGCTTTCTTT